The subject of this entry is one TCR beta chain. Its antigen is currently unknown. A multiplex PCR was run with 60 Vbeta primers and 13 Jbeta primers. Original analysis: Roughly 12 million shared chains were among around 80 million unique TCR beta chains counted in a later analysis. Repertoires were generated with immunoSEQ multiplex PCR, while TCRdb's copy carries only in-frame clones and drops some. From that table come the V and J calls and clone size; the DNA was used to work out D and trimming. The sample yields about 180,000 clones, 65% to 85% seen once. This sample stems from a study of cytomegalovirus exposure and HLA in healthy donors. Germline CDR1 SEHNR, CDR2 FQNEAQ (reference sequence). This CDR3 is built from 15 residues. Trimming removed 1 base from V and 0 bases from J, with 7 bases in between. Points from the study as a whole: Later analysis showed TCR association rates varying by HLA locus, highest for DRB1 and lowest for HLA-C.

V is TRBV7-9 and J is TRBJ2-1; D unclear. Sequenced input: PBMCs. The source of this sequence is a man in his 60s in good health and CMV-seronegative. Here the CDR3 reads CASSLDSSSYNEQFF. The CDR3 DNA reads TGTGCCAGCAGCTTAGACTCGAGCTCCTACAATGAGCAGTTCTTC.